This entry concerns a single T cell receptor (beta chain). TCRdb reprocessed the 5' RACE reads and reports one entry per CDR3 protein, with no DNA. The sample totals about 110,000 distinct CDR3 sequences. This record comes from a study of T cells expressing NK-cell markers. Study-level background: Seven of the eight sequenced donors were classified as HCMV-seropositive, and one was classified as seronegative.

The CDR3 sequence is 13 residues long. Germline CDR1 reads SEHNR; CDR2 reads FQNEAQ (reference sequence). The origin of this receptor is a woman aged 18 to 75 in good health. Sequencing used blood T cells: a sorted CD56 or NKG2C T cell subset, CD4+ or CD8+ T cells, or bulk PBMC T cells (not recorded which). This chain links TRBV7-9 with TRBJ1-2. CDR3 in amino acids: CASSPSGNYGYTF.